Below are 5 T cell receptor beta chains sequenced from a single sample in a study of blood T cell repertoires in COVID-19. Sequencing used immunoSEQ multiplex PCR; TCRdb keeps in-frame clones, though not all of them. The repertoire includes over 120,000 clones, roughly 85% of them detected once, and under 4.5% sits in the top ten. Sequencing was performed on PBMCs or T cells enriched from blood (not recorded which). Source of these receptors: a man aged 45-65 years who had recovered from COVID-19.

The rearrangement joins TRBV5-6 to TRBJ1-5; D remains unclear. CDR3 length equals 15 residues. Germline CDR1 is SGHDT and CDR2 is YYEEEE. Trimming removed 2 bases at V and 3 bases at J, with 12 bases between. In DNA, the CDR3 is TGTGCCAGCAGCTTTGGTCTGAGAGACAATCAGCCCCAGCATTTT. Its protein product is CASSFGLRDNQPQHF.

The chain carries TRBV5-4 and TRBJ2-1; 13 nucleotides line up with TRBD2. Per the germline V gene, CDR1 is SGHNT and CDR2 is YYREEE (reference sequence). After removal of 3 bases from V and 6 bases from J, the junction contained 18 bases not matched to a gene. This CDR3 is built from 20 residues. The CDR3 sequence is CASSSKTGLAGPGRSNEQFF. CDR3 sequence (DNA): TGTGCCAGCAGCTCCAAAACGGGACTAGCGGGGCCGGGCCGGTCCAATGAGCAGTTCTTC. Full variable domain (missing parts from reference TRBV5-4 and TRBJ2-1): ETGVTQSPTHLIKTRGQQVTLRCSSQSGHNTVSWYQQALGQGPQFIFQYYREEENGRGNFPPRFSGLQFPNYSSELNVNALELDDSALYLCASSSKTGLAGPGRSNEQFFGPGTRLTVL.

This chain connects TRBV5-4 to TRBJ2-2; 10 bases align to TRBD2. This CDR3 spans 16 amino acids. Germline CDR1 and CDR2: SGHNT and YYREEE (reference sequence). Trimming removed 4 bases from V and 7 bases from J; junction bases left unmatched: 10. The CDR3 bases are TGTGCCAGCAGCCCCAGCGGGAGGGCCTTAAGCGGGGAGCTGTTTTTT. Translating gives CASSPSGRALSGELFF.

The V and J genes are TRBV18 and TRBJ1-1; TRBD1 might be the D (6 bases). Germline V gene sequence: CDR1 KGHSH, CDR2 LQKENI. CDR3 length: 14 amino acids. The V gene lost 3 bases and the J gene lost 6 bases, with 14 bases spanning the gap. CDR3 coding DNA: TGTGCCAGCTCACCTTCAACAGGGAATTCTGAAGCTTTCTTT. Its translation: CASSPSTGNSEAFF.

This clone was seen only a few times. The chain is built from TRBV11-3 and TRBJ1-1; D gene uncertain. Trimming removed 1 base at V and 0 bases at J, with 12 bases between. CDR1 and CDR2 (germline): SGHNT, YENEEA. The CDR3 length is 16 residues. CDR3 sequence: CASSLASLPMNTEAFF. The DNA of the CDR3 is TGTGCCAGCAGCTTAGCGAGCCTACCTATGAACACTGAAGCTTTCTTT.